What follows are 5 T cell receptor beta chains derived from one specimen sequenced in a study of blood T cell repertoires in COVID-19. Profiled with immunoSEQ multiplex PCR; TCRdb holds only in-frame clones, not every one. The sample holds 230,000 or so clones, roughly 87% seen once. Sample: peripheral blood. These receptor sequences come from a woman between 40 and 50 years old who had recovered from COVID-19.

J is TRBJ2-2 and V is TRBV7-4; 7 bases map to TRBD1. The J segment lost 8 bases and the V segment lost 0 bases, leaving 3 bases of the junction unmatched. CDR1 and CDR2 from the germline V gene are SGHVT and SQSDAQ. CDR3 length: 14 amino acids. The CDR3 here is CASSLAGQVGELFF. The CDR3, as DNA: TGTGCCAGCAGCTTAGCTGGACAGGTAGGGGAGCTGTTTTTT.

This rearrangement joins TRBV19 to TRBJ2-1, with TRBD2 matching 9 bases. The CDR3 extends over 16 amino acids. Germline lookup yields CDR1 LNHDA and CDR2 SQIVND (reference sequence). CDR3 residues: CASQASGMISYNEQFF. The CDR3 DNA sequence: TGTGCATCCCAGGCTAGCGGGATGATCTCCTACAATGAGCAGTTCTTC.

This chain's CDR3 is CASSQAPSQVGLSGANVLTF. The CDR3 DNA reads TGTGCCAGCAGCCAAGCCCCTTCGCAGGTTGGTTTATCTGGGGCCAACGTCCTGACTTTC. This chain joins TRBV14 and TRBJ2-6; D unclear. The CDR3 runs 20 residues. Looked up from germline, CDR1 is SGHDN and CDR2 is FVKESK. Trimming shortened V by 1 base and J by 1 base, and 20 bases separated the two germline ends.

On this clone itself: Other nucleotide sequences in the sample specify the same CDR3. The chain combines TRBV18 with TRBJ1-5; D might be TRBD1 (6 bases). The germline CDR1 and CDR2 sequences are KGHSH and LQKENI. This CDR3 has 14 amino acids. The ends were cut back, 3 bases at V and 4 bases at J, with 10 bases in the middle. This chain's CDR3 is CASSPRQDNQPQHF. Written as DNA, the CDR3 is TGTGCCAGCTCACCGCGACAGGATAATCAGCCCCAGCATTTT.

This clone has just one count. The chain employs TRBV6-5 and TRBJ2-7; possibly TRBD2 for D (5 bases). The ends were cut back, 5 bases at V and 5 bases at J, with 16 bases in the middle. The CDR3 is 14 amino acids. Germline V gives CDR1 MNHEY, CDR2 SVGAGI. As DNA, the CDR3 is TGTGCCAGCAGTACGTCCGGGGTAGCCCACGAGCAGTACGTC. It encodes CASSTSGVAHEQYV.